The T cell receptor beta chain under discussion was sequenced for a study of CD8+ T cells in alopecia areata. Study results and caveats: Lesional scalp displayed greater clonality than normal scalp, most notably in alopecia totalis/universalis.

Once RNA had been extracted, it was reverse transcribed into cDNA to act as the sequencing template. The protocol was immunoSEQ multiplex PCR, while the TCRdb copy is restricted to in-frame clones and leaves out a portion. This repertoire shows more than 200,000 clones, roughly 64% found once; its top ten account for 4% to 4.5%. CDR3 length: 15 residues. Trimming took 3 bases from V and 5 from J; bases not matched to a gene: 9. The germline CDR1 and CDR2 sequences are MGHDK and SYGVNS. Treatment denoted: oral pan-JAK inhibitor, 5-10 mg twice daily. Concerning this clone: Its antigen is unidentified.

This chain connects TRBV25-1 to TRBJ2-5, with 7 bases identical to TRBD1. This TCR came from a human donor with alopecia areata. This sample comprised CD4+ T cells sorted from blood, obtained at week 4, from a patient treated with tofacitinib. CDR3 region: CASSDSTGSGETQYF. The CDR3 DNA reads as TGTGCCAGCAGTGACTCGACAGGGTCGGGGGAGACCCAGTACTTC.